The 5 T cell receptor beta chains below all came from one sample that was sequenced in a study of shared clonotypes between healthy human individuals. Clones were read by immunoSEQ multiplex PCR, and TCRdb kept only the in-frame ones, dropping some. The sample gives fewer than 1.6 million clones, approximately 98.5% of which show up once; about 0.34% is in the top ten. Sequencing was performed on naive CD4+ T cells sorted from blood. Described subset: CD45RA+ positively selected. All receptors come from a man aged 25 to 40 in good health.

This rearrangement joins TRBV2 to TRBJ2-1; D remains ambiguous. Trimming took 3 bases from V and 1 from J, leaving 7 bases between them. The CDR3 spans 14 residues. Germline V gene sequence: CDR1 SNHLY, CDR2 FYNNEI. The CDR3, as DNA: TGTGCCAGCAGTGATAGGGCGTCCTACAATGAGCAGTTCTTC. This translates into CASSDRASYNEQFF.

The rearrangement joins TRBV18 to TRBJ1-3; no reliable D call. The V and J ends lost 8 bases and 2 bases respectively, with 7 bases between them. Germline values: CDR1 KGHSH, CDR2 LQKENI. This CDR3 is 12 amino acids long. CDR3 nucleotide sequence: TGTGCCAGCAGGTACGCTGGAAACACCATATATTTT. It encodes CASRYAGNTIYF.

The chain has TRBV7-8 and TRBJ1-5, with D unclear. The germline V gene encodes CDR1 SGHVS and CDR2 FQNEAQ. CDR3 size: 14 residues. The germline V and J ends were trimmed by 5 bases and 7 bases, with 15 bases remaining between them. The CDR3 sequence: CASSRAGARQPQHF. DNA for the CDR3: TGTGCCAGCAGCCGAGCGGGAGCGCGACAGCCCCAGCATTTT.

Concerning this clone itself: A read error may account for a junction end that differs from germline. This chain links TRBV7-7 with TRBJ2-7; D remains ambiguous. CDR1 and CDR2 from the germline V gene are SSHAT and FNYEAQ (reference sequence). This CDR3 has 14 residues. The CDR3 nucleotides read TGTGCTAGCAGCTTCTCTGTGGCTGGGGATCCCCAGTACTTC. Translating gives CASSFSVAGDPQYF. Variable domain in full (rest from reference TRBV7-7 and TRBJ2-7): GAGVSQSPRYKVTKRGQDVTLRCDPISSHATLYWYQQALGQGPEFLTYFNYEAQPDKSGLPSDRFSAERPEGSISTLTIQRTEQRDSAMYRCASSFSVAGDPQYFGPGTRLTVT.

The gene calls are TRBV28 and TRBJ2-7; 7 bases align to TRBD1. After removal of 7 bases from V and 2 bases from J, the junction contained 8 bases not matched to a gene. Per the germline V gene, CDR1 is MDHEN and CDR2 is SYDVKM. The length of the CDR3 is 14 residues. The CDR3 is CASTLTGSPYEQYF. In DNA, the CDR3 is TGTGCCAGCACCCTGACAGGGAGCCCCTACGAGCAGTACTTC.